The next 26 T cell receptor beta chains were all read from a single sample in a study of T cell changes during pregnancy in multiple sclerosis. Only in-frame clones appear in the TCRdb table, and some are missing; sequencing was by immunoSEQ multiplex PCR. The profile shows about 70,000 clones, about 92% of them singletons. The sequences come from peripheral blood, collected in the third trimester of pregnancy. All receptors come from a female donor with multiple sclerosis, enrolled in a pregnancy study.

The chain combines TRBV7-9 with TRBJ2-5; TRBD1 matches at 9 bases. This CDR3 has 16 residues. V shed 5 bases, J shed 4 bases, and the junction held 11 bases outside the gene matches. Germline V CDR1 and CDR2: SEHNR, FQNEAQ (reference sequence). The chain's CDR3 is CASSAPGQGSGETQYF. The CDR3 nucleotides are TGTGCCAGCAGCGCCCCGGGACAGGGATCGGGAGAGACCCAGTACTTC.

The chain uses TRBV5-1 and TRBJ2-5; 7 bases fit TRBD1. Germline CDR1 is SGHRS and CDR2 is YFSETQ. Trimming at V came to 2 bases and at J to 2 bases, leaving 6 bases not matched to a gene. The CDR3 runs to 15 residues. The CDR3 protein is CASSLAQGQQETQYF. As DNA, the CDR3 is TGCGCCAGCAGCTTAGCACAGGGGCAGCAAGAGACCCAGTACTTC. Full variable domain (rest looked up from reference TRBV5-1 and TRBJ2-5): KAGVTQTPRYLIKTRGQQVTLSCSPISGHRSVSWYQQTPGQGLQFLFEYFSETQRNKGNFPGRFSGRQFSNSRSEMNVSTLELGDSALYLCASSLAQGQQETQYFGPGTRLLVL.

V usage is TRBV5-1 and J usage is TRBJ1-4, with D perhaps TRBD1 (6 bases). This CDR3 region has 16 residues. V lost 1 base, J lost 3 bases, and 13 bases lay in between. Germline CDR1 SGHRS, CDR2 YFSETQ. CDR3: CASSLQGRTANEKLFF. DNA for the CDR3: TGCGCCAGCAGCTTGCAGGGACGGACAGCTAATGAAAAACTGTTTTTT.

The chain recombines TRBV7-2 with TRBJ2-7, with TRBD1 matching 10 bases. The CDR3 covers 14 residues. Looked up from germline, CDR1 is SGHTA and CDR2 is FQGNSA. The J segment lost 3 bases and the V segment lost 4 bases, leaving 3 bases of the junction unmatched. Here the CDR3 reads CASSSDRGIYEQYF. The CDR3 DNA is TGTGCCAGCAGCTCGGACAGGGGGATCTACGAGCAGTACTTC.

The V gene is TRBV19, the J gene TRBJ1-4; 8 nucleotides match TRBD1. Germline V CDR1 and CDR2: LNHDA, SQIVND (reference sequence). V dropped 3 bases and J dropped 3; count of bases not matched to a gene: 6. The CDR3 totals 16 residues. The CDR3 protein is CASSMGGQAANEKLFF. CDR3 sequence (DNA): TGTGCCAGTAGTATGGGGGGACAGGCGGCTAATGAAAAACTGTTTTTT.

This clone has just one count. CDR3 region: CASNRDRGLNYGYTF. The CDR3 DNA is TGTGCCAGCAATCGGGACAGGGGGCTGAACTATGGCTACACCTTC. The chain uses TRBV2 and TRBJ1-2, with TRBD1 matching over 12 bases. The V gene end was trimmed by 7 bases and the J gene end by 2 bases; junction bases not matched to a gene: 5. The CDR3 loop spans 15 amino acids. Germline V lookup: CDR1 SNHLY, CDR2 FYNNEI.

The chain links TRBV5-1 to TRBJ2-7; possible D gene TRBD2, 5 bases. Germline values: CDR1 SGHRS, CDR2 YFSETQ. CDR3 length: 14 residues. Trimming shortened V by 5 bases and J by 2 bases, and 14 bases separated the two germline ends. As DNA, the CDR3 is TGCGCCAGCAGTCCCGAGGGTCAGGCCTACGAGCAGTACTTC. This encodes CASSPEGQAYEQYF.

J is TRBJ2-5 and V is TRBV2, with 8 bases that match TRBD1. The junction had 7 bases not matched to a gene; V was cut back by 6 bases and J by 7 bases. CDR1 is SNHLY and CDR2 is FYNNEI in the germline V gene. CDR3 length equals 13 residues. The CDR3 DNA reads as TGTGCCAGCAGGCCACAGGGGGTAGGGACCCAGTACTTC. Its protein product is CASRPQGVGTQYF.

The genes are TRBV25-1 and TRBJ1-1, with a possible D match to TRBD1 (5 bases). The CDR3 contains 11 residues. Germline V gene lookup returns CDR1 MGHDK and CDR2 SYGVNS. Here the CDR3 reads CANRSSTEAFF. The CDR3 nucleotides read TGTGCTAACAGGTCGAGCACTGAAGCTTTCTTT. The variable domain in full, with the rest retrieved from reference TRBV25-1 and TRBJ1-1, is EADIYQTPRYLVIGTGKKITLECSQTMGHDKMYWYQQDPGMELHLIHYSYGVNSTEKGDLSSESTVSRIRTEHFPLTLESARPSHTSQYLCANRSSTEAFFGQGTRLTVV.

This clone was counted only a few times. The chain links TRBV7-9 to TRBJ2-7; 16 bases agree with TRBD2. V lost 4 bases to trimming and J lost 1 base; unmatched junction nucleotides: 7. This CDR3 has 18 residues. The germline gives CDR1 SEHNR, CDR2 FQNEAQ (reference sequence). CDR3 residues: CASSSGLAGGPLSYEQYF. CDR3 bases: TGTGCCAGCAGCTCGGGACTAGCGGGAGGGCCACTATCCTACGAGCAGTACTTC.

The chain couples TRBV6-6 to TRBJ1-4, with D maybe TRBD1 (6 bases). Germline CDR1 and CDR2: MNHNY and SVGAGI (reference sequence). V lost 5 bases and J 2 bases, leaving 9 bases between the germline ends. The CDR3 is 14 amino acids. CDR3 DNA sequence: TGTGCCAGCAGTGACAGGAATACTAATGAAAAACTGTTTTTT. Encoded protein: CASSDRNTNEKLFF.

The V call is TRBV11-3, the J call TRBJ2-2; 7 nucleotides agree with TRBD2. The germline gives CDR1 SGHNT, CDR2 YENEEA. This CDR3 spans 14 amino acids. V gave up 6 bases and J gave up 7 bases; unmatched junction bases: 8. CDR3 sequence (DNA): TGTGCCAGCAGTCGACTAGCCCCCGACGGGGAGCTGTTTTTT. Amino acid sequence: CASSRLAPDGELFF.

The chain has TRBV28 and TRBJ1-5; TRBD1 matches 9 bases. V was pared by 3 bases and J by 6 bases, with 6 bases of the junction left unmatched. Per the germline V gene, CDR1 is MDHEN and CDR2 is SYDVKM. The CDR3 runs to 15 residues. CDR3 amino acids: CASSFVTGGIQPQHF. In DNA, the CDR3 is TGTGCCAGCAGTTTTGTGACAGGGGGGATTCAGCCCCAGCATTTT.

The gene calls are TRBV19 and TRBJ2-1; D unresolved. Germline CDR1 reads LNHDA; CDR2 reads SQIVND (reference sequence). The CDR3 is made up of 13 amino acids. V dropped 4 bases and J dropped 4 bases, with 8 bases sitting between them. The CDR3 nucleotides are TGTGCCAGTAGTAAATCTAGGTACAATGAGCAGTTCTTC. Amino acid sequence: CASSKSRYNEQFF.

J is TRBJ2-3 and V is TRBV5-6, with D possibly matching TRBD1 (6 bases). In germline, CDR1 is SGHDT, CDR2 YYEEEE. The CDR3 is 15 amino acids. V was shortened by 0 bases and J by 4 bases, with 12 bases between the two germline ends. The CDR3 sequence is CASSLVYRDADTQYF. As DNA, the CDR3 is TGTGCCAGCAGCTTGGTATACAGGGACGCAGATACGCAGTATTTT.

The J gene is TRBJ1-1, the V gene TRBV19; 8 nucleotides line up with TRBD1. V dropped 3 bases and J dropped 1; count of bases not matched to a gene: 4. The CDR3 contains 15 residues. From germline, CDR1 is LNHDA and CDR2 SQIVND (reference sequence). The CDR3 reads CASSITGTGNTEAFF. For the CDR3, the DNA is TGTGCCAGTAGTATTACGGGGACAGGGAACACTGAAGCTTTCTTT.

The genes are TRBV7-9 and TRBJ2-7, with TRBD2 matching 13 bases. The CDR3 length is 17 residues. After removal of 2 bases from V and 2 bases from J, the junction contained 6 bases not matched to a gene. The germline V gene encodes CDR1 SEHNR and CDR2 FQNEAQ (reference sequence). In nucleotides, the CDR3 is TGTGCCAGCAGCTTATACCGGACTAGCGGGAGACCCTACGAGCAGTACTTC. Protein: CASSLYRTSGRPYEQYF.

As DNA, the CDR3 is TGTGCCTGGAGCCACCCCCTGGCGGGAGTGGTAGATACGCAGTATTTT. Residues: CAWSHPLAGVVDTQYF. V usage is TRBV30 and J usage is TRBJ2-3; 7 nucleotides agree with TRBD2. The V gene's germline CDR1 is GTSNPN and CDR2 SVGIG (reference sequence). J lost 5 bases, V lost 3 bases, and 14 bases had no gene match. The CDR3 loop spans 16 amino acids.

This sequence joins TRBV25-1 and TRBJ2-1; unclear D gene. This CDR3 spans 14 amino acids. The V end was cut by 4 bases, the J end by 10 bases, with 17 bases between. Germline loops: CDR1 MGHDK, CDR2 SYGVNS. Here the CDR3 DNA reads TGTGCCAGCAGTGCCAAACCACTAATACAAGAGCAGTTCTTC. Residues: CASSAKPLIQEQFF.

The DNA for the CDR3 is TGCGCCAGCAGCTTGACGGGATCCACTCAAGAGACCCAGTACTTC. Encoded protein: CASSLTGSTQETQYF. This rearrangement joins TRBV5-1 to TRBJ2-5; D perhaps matches TRBD2 (5 bases). This CDR3 has 15 residues. Germline CDR1 and CDR2: SGHRS and YFSETQ. The ends were cut back, 1 base at V and 2 bases at J, with 12 bases in the middle.

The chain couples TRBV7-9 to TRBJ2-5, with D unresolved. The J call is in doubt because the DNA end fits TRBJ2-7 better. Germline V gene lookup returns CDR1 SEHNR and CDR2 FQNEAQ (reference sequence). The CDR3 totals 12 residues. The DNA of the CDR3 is TGTGCCAGCAGCTTAGATATCTACGAGCAGTACTTC. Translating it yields CASSLDIYEQYF.

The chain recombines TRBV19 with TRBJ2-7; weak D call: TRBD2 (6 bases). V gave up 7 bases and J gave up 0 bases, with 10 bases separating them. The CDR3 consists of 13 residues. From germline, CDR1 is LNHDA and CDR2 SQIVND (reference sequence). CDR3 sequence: CASTRDSSYEQYF. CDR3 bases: TGTGCCAGTACCCGGGACTCCTCCTACGAGCAGTACTTC.

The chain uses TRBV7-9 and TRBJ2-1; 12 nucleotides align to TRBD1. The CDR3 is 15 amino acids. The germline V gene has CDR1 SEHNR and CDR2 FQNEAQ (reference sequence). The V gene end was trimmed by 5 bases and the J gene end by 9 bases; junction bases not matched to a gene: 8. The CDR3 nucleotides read TGTGCCAGCAGCATCGGGACAGGGGGCGCGGGTGAGCAGTTCTTC. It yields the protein CASSIGTGGAGEQFF. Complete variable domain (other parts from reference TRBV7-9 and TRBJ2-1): DTGVSQNPRHKITKRGQNVTFRCDPISEHNRLYWYRQTLGQGPEFLTYFQNEAQLEKSRLLSDRFSAERPKGSFSTLEIQRTEQGDSAMYLCASSIGTGGAGEQFFGPGTRLTVL.

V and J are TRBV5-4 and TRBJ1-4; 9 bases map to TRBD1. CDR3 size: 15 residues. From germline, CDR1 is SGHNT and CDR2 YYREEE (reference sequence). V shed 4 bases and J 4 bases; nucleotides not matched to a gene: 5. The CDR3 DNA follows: TGTGCCAGCAGCCCGGGACAGGGTGGTAATGAAAAACTGTTTTTT. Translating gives CASSPGQGGNEKLFF.

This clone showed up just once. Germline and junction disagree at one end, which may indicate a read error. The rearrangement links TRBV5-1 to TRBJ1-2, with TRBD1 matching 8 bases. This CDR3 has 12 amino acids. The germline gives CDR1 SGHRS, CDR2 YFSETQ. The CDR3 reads CASSRGQGSFAF. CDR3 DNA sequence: TGCGCCAGCAGCAGAGGACAGGGCTCCTTCGCCTTC.

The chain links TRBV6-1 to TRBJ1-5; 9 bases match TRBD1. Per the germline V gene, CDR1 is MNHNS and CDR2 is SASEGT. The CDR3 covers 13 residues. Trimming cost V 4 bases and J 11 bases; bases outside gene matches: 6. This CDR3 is CASSVPGQGTQHF. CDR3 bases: TGTGCCAGCAGTGTCCCGGGACAGGGTACCCAGCATTTT.